These 23 T cell receptor beta chains came from one sample sequenced in a study of blood T cells in healthy people across ages. Together with a sample-barcoded 5' primer, a J-beta primer mix was included in a second PCR lasting about 7 to 12 cycles. TCRdb ran MiXCR on the 5' RACE reads and lists one entry per CDR3 protein. Of about 620,000 distinct CDR3 sequences in the sample, roughly half were seen once. Sequencing input: blood. Receptor source: a woman of 80 years or more in good health.

This clonotype was seen only a few times. J is TRBJ2-7 and V is TRBV20-1; TRBD2 agrees at 7 bases. CDR1 is DFQATT and CDR2 is SNEGSKA in the germline V gene (reference sequence). The V segment lost 0 bases and the J segment 1 base; nucleotides outside the gene matches: 9. The CDR3 has 16 amino acids. The chain's CDR3 is CSARDHWGGSSYEQYF. The CDR3 coding sequence is TGCAGTGCTAGAGATCATTGGGGGGGGTCTTCCTACGAGCAGTACTTC.

As regards this clonotype: A much bigger clone sits one base away, suggesting this may be a read error. J is TRBJ2-1 and V is TRBV12-3 or TRBV12-4; possible D gene TRBD2, 5 bases. CDR3 length equals 15 residues. CDR3 sequence reads: CAGSPGMTPYNEQFF. The CDR3 DNA follows: TGTGCCGGCAGTCCCGGGATGACCCCCTACAATGAGCAGTTCTTC.

The chain employs TRBV20-1 and TRBJ2-1; 9 bases match TRBD2. CDR1 DFQATT and CDR2 SNEGSKA come from the germline V gene (reference sequence). This CDR3 comprises 15 residues. CDR3 residues: CRGASGKGSYNEQFF. In nucleotides, the CDR3 is TGCAGGGGGGCTAGCGGGAAGGGCTCCTACAATGAGCAGTTCTTC.

This clonotype was picked up one time. The gene calls are TRBV12-3 or TRBV12-4 and TRBJ2-3; 12 bases map to TRBD2. CDR3 size: 15 residues. Trimming removed 6 bases from V and 5 bases from J; junction bases left unmatched: 6. CDR3 coding DNA: TGTGCCAGCAGCGGGACTAGCGGGTATATAGATACGCAGTATTTT. It specifies CASSGTSGYIDTQYF.

This clonotype has at least ten counts. The rearrangement links TRBV7-3 to TRBJ2-3; 11 bases are a match to TRBD2. V lost 5 bases to trimming and J lost 4 bases; unmatched junction nucleotides: 8. CDR3 length: 16 amino acids. In germline, CDR1 is SGHTA, CDR2 FQGTGA. In DNA, the CDR3 is TGTGCCAGCAGCCCTCTAGCGGGGGGCGAGGCAGATACGCAGTATTTT. It is translated as CASSPLAGGEADTQYF. The full variable domain, rest sourced from reference TRBV7-3 and TRBJ2-3, is GAGVSQTPSNKVTEKGKYVELRCDPISGHTALYWYRQSLGQGPEFLIYFQGTGAADDSGLPNDRFFAVRPEGSVSTLKIQRTERGDSAVYLCASSPLAGGEADTQYFGPGTRLTVL.

CDR3 coding DNA: TGTGCCAGCTCACTATCCGGACTCAGCTCTGGGGCCAACGTCCTGACTTTC. Amino acids: CASSLSGLSSGANVLTF. The chain is built from TRBV18 and TRBJ2-6; possible D gene TRBD2, 5 bases. The CDR3 is 17 amino acids. V lost 4 bases and J lost 0, with 13 bases in between. The germline V gene encodes CDR1 KGHSH and CDR2 LQKENI.

V usage is TRBV28 and J usage is TRBJ2-3, with D unresolved. V was cut by 6 bases and J by 2 bases, with 15 bases left in between. The CDR3 totals 15 residues. CDR1 is MDHEN and CDR2 is SYDVKM in the germline V gene. The CDR3 spells CASSSSGGITDTQYF. As DNA, the CDR3 is TGTGCCAGCAGCTCTTCGGGCGGAATCACAGATACGCAGTATTTT.

The chain has TRBV10-3 and TRBJ2-3; D unclear. Trimming removed 2 bases from V and 2 bases from J, with 8 bases in between. CDR3 length: 14 amino acids. In germline, CDR1 is ENHRY, CDR2 SYGVKD. CDR3 in amino acids: CAISEPVYTDTQYF. In DNA form, the CDR3 reads TGTGCCATCAGTGAGCCCGTTTACACAGATACGCAGTATTTT.

The sample holds a few counts of this clonotype. The chain couples TRBV19 to TRBJ1-5; the D is unclear. V was trimmed by 5 bases and J by 11 bases, leaving 22 bases between them. CDR1 and CDR2 (germline): LNHDA, SQIVND (reference sequence). The CDR3 is made up of 15 amino acids. The CDR3 loop reads CASSGRVSTTGTQHF. The CDR3 DNA follows: TGTGCCAGTAGTGGAAGGGTTTCCACGACCGGAACCCAGCATTTT.

CDR3 nucleotides: TGTGCCAGCAGCTTAGAGTCGGGTTTGGTTGGAGAGACCCAGTACTTC. Its translation is CASSLESGLVGETQYF. The chain couples TRBV7-9 to TRBJ2-5; unclear D gene. Germline values: CDR1 SEHNR, CDR2 FQNEAQ (reference sequence). The CDR3 covers 16 residues. The V end lost 1 base, the J end lost 4 bases, and 16 bases lay between the germline ends.

The chain recombines TRBV6-2 or TRBV6-3 with TRBJ2-4; the match to TRBD2 covers 9 bases. The DNA end favors TRBJ2-7, so the J call may be wrong. This CDR3 has 16 residues. CDR1 is MNHEY and CDR2 is SVGEGT in the germline V gene. CDR3 coding DNA: TGTGCCAGCAGTCGACTGCGTAGCGGGGGAACTTACGAGCAGTACTTC. Its translation is CASSRLRSGGTYEQYF.

This chain links TRBV7-9 with TRBJ2-7, with D possibly being TRBD1 or TRBD2 (5 bases each). CDR3 length equals 16 residues. Germline V CDR1 and CDR2: SEHNR, FQNEAQ (reference sequence). Trimming removed 4 bases at V and 2 bases at J, with 18 bases between. DNA of the CDR3: TGTGCCAGCAGCTCGATCAACCGGGACGGAGCCTACGAGCAGTACTTC. Translated, it gives CASSSINRDGAYEQYF.

This clonotype showed up many times. This chain joins TRBV7-3 and TRBJ2-3; D unresolved. With 2 bases removed from V and 6 bases from J, the gap between germline ends came to 9 bases. The CDR3 consists of 13 residues. Germline V lookup: CDR1 SGHTA, CDR2 FQGTGA. The CDR3 coding sequence is TGTGCCAGCAGCTTACTAGGGATTGATACGCAGTATTTT. Translating gives CASSLLGIDTQYF. Full variable domain (rest looked up from reference TRBV7-3 and TRBJ2-3): GAGVSQTPSNKVTEKGKYVELRCDPISGHTALYWYRQSLGQGPEFLIYFQGTGAADDSGLPNDRFFAVRPEGSVSTLKIQRTERGDSAVYLCASSLLGIDTQYFGPGTRLTVL.

This clonotype was seen ten or more times. Compared with germline, one end of the junction differs, possibly owing to a read error. The V gene is TRBV18, the J gene TRBJ1-6; no clear D gene. The CDR3 is made up of 13 amino acids. Germline V CDR1 and CDR2: KGHSH, LQKENI. The CDR3 DNA reads TGCGCCAGCAGCCCCGACGGGAATTCACCCCTCCACTTT. It specifies CASSPDGNSPLHF.

A few counts support this clonotype. Given a much more abundant clone one base away, this may be a read error. The chain carries TRBV5-1 and TRBJ2-5; possibly TRBD1 for D (5 bases). Germline V gene lookup returns CDR1 SGHRS and CDR2 YFSETQ. The CDR3 is 13 amino acids. V was clipped by 7 bases and J by 3 bases, with 13 bases between them. The CDR3 sequence is CASQGVGEETQYF. CDR3 in DNA: TGCGCCAGCCAAGGGGTCGGAGAAGAGACCCAGTACTTC.

The chain employs TRBV14 and TRBJ2-1; possible D gene TRBD1, 6 bases. The germline gives CDR1 SGHDN, CDR2 FVKESK. Trimming took 2 bases from V and 0 from J, leaving 14 bases between them. This CDR3 region has 17 residues. In DNA form, the CDR3 reads TGTGCCAGCAGCCAATATCCGTCCAGGGGCTCCTACAATGAGCAGTTCTTC. This sequence encodes CASSQYPSRGSYNEQFF.

This CDR3 is CASERGGSFADTQYF. The CDR3 DNA reads as TGCGCCAGCGAGCGGGGGGGCAGCTTCGCAGATACGCAGTATTTT. This sequence joins TRBV5-1 and TRBJ2-3, with 10 bases identical to TRBD2. The CDR3 runs 15 residues. The junction had 9 bases not matched to a gene; V was cut back by 7 bases and J by 4 bases. Germline lookup yields CDR1 SGHRS and CDR2 YFSETQ.

This clonotype was seen at least ten times. A read error is possible here, since a much larger clone lies one base away. The rearrangement uses TRBV6-6 and TRBJ2-7; D call uncertain. CDR1 MNHNY and CDR2 SVGAGI come from the germline V gene (reference sequence). V was cut by 7 bases and J by 7 bases, with 20 bases left in between. The CDR3 spans 14 residues. CDR3 nucleotide sequence: TGTGCCAGCAAAGAGTTAGATTTCTACAATGAGCAGTACTTC. It specifies CASKELDFYNEQYF.

This clonotype was observed a few times. The gene calls are TRBV10-3 and TRBJ2-7; D perhaps matches TRBD1 (6 bases). The CDR3 consists of 16 residues. Trimming left V 4 bases short and J 2 bases short, with 18 bases between. Germline CDR1 reads ENHRY; CDR2 reads SYGVKD. In DNA form, the CDR3 reads TGTGCCATCAGTGCACGAGCTCAGGGGCCCACCTACGAGCAGTACTTC. This encodes CAISARAQGPTYEQYF.

As regards this clonotype: A clone one base away is much larger, so this may be a read error. The chain has TRBV20-1 and TRBJ2-1; D possibly matches TRBD1 or TRBD2 (6 bases each). This CDR3 has 16 residues. Germline CDR1 DFQATT, CDR2 SNEGSKA (reference sequence). CDR3 loop: CSARVRGASSYNGQFF. DNA of the CDR3: TGCAGTGCTAGAGTAAGGGGGGCAAGCTCCTACAATGGGCAGTTCTTC.

With regard to this clonotype: A junction end diverges from the germline sequence, so it may reflect a read error. The chain's CDR3 is CACSPGGTGDTEAFF. DNA for the CDR3: TGTGCCTGCAGTCCGGGTGGGACTGGGGACACTGAAGCTTTCTTT. J is TRBJ1-1 and V is TRBV6-5; D might be TRBD1 (5 bases). Germline V lookup: CDR1 MNHEY, CDR2 SVGAGI. CDR3 length: 15 amino acids.

Remarks on this clonotype: A read error may produce the germline difference seen at one junction end. DNA for the CDR3: TGCGGCGTGGGGGGGGTCTATGGCTACACCTTC. Translation gives CGVGGVYGYTF. The chain links TRBV29-1 to TRBJ1-2; D is possibly TRBD1 (5 bases). The CDR3 is 11 amino acids. The germline gives CDR1 SQVTM, CDR2 ANQGSEA.

The chain joins TRBV20-1 to TRBJ2-1; D is uncertain. CDR1 is DFQATT and CDR2 is SNEGSKA in the germline V gene (reference sequence). The V gene lost 5 bases and the J gene lost 7 bases, with 18 bases spanning the gap. This CDR3 region has 14 residues. The CDR3 bases are TGCAGTGCTCCACGTTCAGAGAATGTAAATGAGCAGTTCTTC. Translating it yields CSAPRSENVNEQFF.